This T cell receptor (beta chain) came from a study of blood T cell repertoires in COVID-19. For the study at large: Specimens from acute and convalescent COVID-19 originated in the United States, Italy and Spain.

Using immunoSEQ multiplex PCR, the repertoire was profiled, and TCRdb retains in-frame clones only, with some absent. The profile shows about 110,000 clones, 69% of them singletons. The CDR3 contains 13 residues. V lost 5 bases, J lost 7 bases, and 12 bases lay in between. Germline CDR1 is MDHEN and CDR2 is SYDVKM. This receptor was identified in an older man with acute or convalescent COVID-19. The chain joins TRBV28 to TRBJ1-5; tentative D call: TRBD1 (5 bases). The specimen sequenced was peripheral blood. The CDR3 spells CASSTGRWQPQHF. In DNA form, the CDR3 reads TGTGCCAGCAGTACAGGTCGGTGGCAGCCCCAGCATTTT.